One and the same sample provided the 5 T cell receptor beta chains below, sequenced in a study of OX40 agonist ivuxolimab in advanced cancers. Assay: immunoSEQ multiplex PCR; the TCRdb copy retains only in-frame clones and omits some. The sample holds tens of thousands of clones, more than 70% seen once. The sequences come from CD4+ or CD8+ T cells sorted from blood, collected in a trial of the OX40 agonist ivuxolimab. All receptors derive from an adult with an advanced solid tumor such as melanoma, head and neck, liver or kidney cancer.

The CDR3 protein is CASRQQTGANSPLHF. CDR3 coding DNA: TGTGCCAGCAGGCAACAGACAGGGGCTAATTCACCCCTCCACTTT. The genes are TRBV11-2 and TRBJ1-6, with 8 bases identical to TRBD1. The junction had 7 bases not matched to a gene; V was cut back by 6 bases and J by 6 bases. The V gene's germline CDR1 is SGHAT and CDR2 FQNNGV. This CDR3 has 15 residues.

The chain's CDR3 is CASSQSGHQETQYF. The CDR3 coding sequence is TGTGCCAGCAGTCAAAGCGGCCACCAAGAGACCCAGTACTTC. This rearrangement joins TRBV28 to TRBJ2-5; possibly TRBD2 for D (5 bases). With 5 bases removed from V and 0 bases from J, the gap between germline ends came to 10 bases. CDR1 and CDR2 (germline): MDHEN, SYDVKM. The CDR3 is made up of 14 amino acids.

The J gene is TRBJ2-5, the V gene TRBV19; possibly TRBD1 or TRBD2 for D (5 bases each). V lost 5 bases, J lost 5 bases, and 12 bases lay in between. CDR3 length: 13 residues. Germline-derived CDR1 and CDR2 are LNHDA and SQIVND (reference sequence). The CDR3 spells CASSLGVGETQYF. The CDR3 nucleotides are TGTGCCAGTAGTCTGGGGGTCGGGGAGACCCAGTACTTC.

The chain combines TRBV5-1 with TRBJ1-2; D call uncertain. The germline gives CDR1 SGHRS, CDR2 YFSETQ. V dropped 0 bases and J dropped 2 bases, with 8 bases sitting between them. This CDR3 contains 14 residues. DNA of the CDR3: TGCGCCAGCAGCTTGGACTCACCGAACTATGGCTACACCTTC. It encodes CASSLDSPNYGYTF.

V and J are TRBV7-2 and TRBJ2-7; TRBD1 matches at 10 bases. CDR1 and CDR2 (germline): SGHTA, FQGNSA. The CDR3 is made up of 15 amino acids. J gave up 4 bases and V 5 bases, and 8 bases lay outside the gene matches. The CDR3 DNA follows: TGTGCCAGCAGCCCGGACGGGACAGGGGCATACGAGCAGTACTTC. Residues: CASSPDGTGAYEQYF. The full variable domain, completed using reference TRBV7-2 and TRBJ2-7, is GAGVSQSPSNKVTEKGKDVELRCDPISGHTALYWYRQSLGQGLEFLIYFQGNSAPDKSGLPSDRFSAERTGGSVSTLTIQRTQQEDSAVYLCASSPDGTGAYEQYFGPGTRLTVT.